This TCR beta chain is drawn from a study of precursors of human CD4 cytotoxic T cells listed by TCRdb under 2018. Looking at the study overall: CD4+ memory subsets from approximately 13 donors in total were covered by the bulk TCR-seq analysis. TCR-seq analysis of over eleven donors yielded TCRalpha and TCRbeta chain sequences (table S7).

TCRdb names Illumina MiSeq as the instrument used. Concerning the study's data processing: The Shannon-Wiener index, computed in VDJtools, was used to measure repertoire diversity. TCRbeta clonotypes with a clonotype frequency of at least 3 were defined as expanded. TCRdb's own reprocessing of the public reads used fastp at Q25 and MiXCR and kept productive beta chains. Under each unique CDR3 protein, matching rows form one entry showing the most common genes and DNA. None of the V and J calls come from the authors' own analysis; TCRdb made them. This sample comprises some 490 distinct CDR3 sequences, about 19% of them detected only once. The ten top clones hold approximately 22% of the sample. Within its sample, this clonotype is large (0.1 to 1%). Its antigen is still unknown. Base qualities are not recorded, but no much larger clone differs from it by a single base. CDR1 is given as DFQATT and CDR2 as SNEGSKA, both from the germline V gene (reference sequence). From cysteine to phenylalanine, the CDR3 is 13 amino acids long. Of the read, only the CDR3 DNA is kept; its 39 bases are in frame from base 1. The V and J ends are trimmed by 4 bases and 2 bases, leaving 8 bases between them.

Study-level results and caveats: Expanded effector clonotypes accounted for a larger share of IL-7Rhigh TEMRA clonotypes than of TEM or TCM clonotypes. Only about 95% of the 14 donors were included in some bulk TCR-seq comparisons, suggesting that not every subset was available for every donor. Compared with the TCM and TEM subsets, the IL-7Rhigh and IL-7R- TEMRA subsets had more restricted TCR repertoires, marked by lower diversity and more expanded clonotypes. According to the authors, an observational design in humans cannot definitively determine the direction of differentiation between precursor and effector cells.

To test whether a precursor-effector relationship exists among CD4 cytotoxic T cells, bulk UMI-based TCR sequencing was run on four sorted CD4+ memory subsets: TCM, TEM, IL-7Rhigh TEMRA, and IL-7R- TEMRA. Cells were obtained from peripheral blood mononuclear cells that had been isolated from human blood. The sequence came from a human donor in good health. Input material: memory CD4+ T cells from blood (PBMCs). The rearrangement combines TRBV20-1 with TRBJ2-2, with no confidently assigned D gene. The DNA reads TGCAGTGCTATAATCACAAACACCGGGGAGCTGTTTTTT. It is translated as CSAIITNTGELFF.